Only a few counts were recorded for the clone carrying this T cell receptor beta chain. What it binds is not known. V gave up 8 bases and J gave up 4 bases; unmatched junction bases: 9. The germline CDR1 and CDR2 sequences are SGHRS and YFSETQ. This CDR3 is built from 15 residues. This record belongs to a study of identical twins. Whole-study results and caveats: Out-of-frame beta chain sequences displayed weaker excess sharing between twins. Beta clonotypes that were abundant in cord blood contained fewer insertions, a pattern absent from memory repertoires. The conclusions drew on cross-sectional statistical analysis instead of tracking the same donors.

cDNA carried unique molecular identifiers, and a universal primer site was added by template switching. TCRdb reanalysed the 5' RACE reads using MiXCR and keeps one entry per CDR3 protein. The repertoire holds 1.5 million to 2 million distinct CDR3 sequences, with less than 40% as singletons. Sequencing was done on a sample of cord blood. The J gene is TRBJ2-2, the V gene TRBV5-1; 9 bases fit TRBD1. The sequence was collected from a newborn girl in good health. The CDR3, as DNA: TGCGCCAGTGCAAAGGACAGGGGTTCCACCGGGGAGCTGTTTTTT. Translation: CASAKDRGSTGELFF.